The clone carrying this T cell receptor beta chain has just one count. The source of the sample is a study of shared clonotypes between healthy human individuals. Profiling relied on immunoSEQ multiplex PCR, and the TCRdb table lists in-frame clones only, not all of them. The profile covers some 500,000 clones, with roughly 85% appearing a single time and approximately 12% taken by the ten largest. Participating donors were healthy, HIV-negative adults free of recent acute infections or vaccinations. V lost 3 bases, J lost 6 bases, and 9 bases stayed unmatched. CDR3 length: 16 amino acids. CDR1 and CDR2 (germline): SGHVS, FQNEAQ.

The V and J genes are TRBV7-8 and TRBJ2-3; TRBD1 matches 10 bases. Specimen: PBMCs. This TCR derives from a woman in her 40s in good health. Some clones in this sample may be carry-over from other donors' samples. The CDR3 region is CASSLDPGQGRDTQYF. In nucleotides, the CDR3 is TGTGCCAGCAGCTTGGACCCGGGACAGGGGAGGGATACGCAGTATTTT.